These 17 T cell receptor beta chains came from one sample sequenced in a study of Tregs in tolerant kidney transplant recipients. The assay was immunoSEQ multiplex PCR, and TCRdb's table has in-frame clones only and misses some. The table records roughly 250,000 clones, around 81% of them present only once. Material for sequencing was CD4+ T cells from blood. The receptor source for this set is a human donor in good health.

This chain connects TRBV2 to TRBJ2-3; 10 nucleotides match TRBD2. This CDR3 is 16 amino acids long. Germline-derived CDR1 and CDR2 are SNHLY and FYNNEI. Germline trimming cut 5 bases from V and 1 base from J; bases unmatched to any gene: 6. CDR3 coding DNA: TGTGCCAGCAGTAGCCTAGCGGGAGTGGGCACAGATACGCAGTATTTT. As protein: CASSSLAGVGTDTQYF.

The CDR3 bases are TGTGCCAGCAGCTTGGATCCAGGGGGATCCTACGAGCAGTACTTC. This gives the protein CASSLDPGGSYEQYF. The chain combines TRBV5-4 with TRBJ2-7, with TRBD1 matching over 7 bases. The CDR3 totals 15 residues. Germline loops: CDR1 SGHNT, CDR2 YYREEE (reference sequence). The V segment lost 0 bases and the J segment 1 base; nucleotides outside the gene matches: 4.

CDR3 sequence reads: CASSPWQRVDNGYTF. In DNA form, the CDR3 reads TGTGCCAGCTCACCCTGGCAAAGGGTGGATAATGGCTACACCTTC. J is TRBJ1-2 and V is TRBV18; D unresolved. Germline V CDR1 and CDR2: KGHSH, LQKENI. V was trimmed by 3 bases and J by 6 bases, leaving 17 bases between them. This CDR3 contains 15 residues.

This chain uses TRBV6-8 with TRBJ1-1; 8 bases map to TRBD1. V trimming: 4 bases; J trimming: 12 bases; junction bases outside the gene matches: 7. The CDR3 spans 12 residues. From germline, CDR1 is MNHGY and CDR2 SAAAGT. CDR3 in amino acids: CASSSGQGSPFF. In nucleotides, the CDR3 is TGTGCCAGCAGTTCCGGACAGGGAAGTCCTTTCTTT.

The V gene is TRBV5-4, the J gene TRBJ1-2; 9 bases align to TRBD1. Germline CDR1 SGHNT, CDR2 YYREEE (reference sequence). V lost 4 bases to trimming and J lost 7 bases; unmatched junction nucleotides: 8. This CDR3 is 14 amino acids long. CDR3 loop: CASSEFTGGRGYTF. CDR3 DNA sequence: TGTGCCAGCAGCGAATTCACAGGGGGCCGTGGCTACACCTTC.

The gene calls are TRBV2 and TRBJ1-1; D is possibly TRBD1 (5 bases). Germline CDR1 SNHLY, CDR2 FYNNEI. V lost 6 bases to trimming and J lost 7 bases, with 12 bases between them. CDR3 size: 12 residues. Here the CDR3 reads CASRNSGGEAFF. For the CDR3, the DNA is TGTGCCAGCAGGAACTCGGGGGGTGAAGCTTTCTTT.

V and J are TRBV6-6 and TRBJ2-1; no clear D gene. The CDR3 has 12 amino acids. V was clipped by 3 bases and J by 8 bases, with 8 bases between them. Germline CDR1 is MNHNY and CDR2 is SVGAGI (reference sequence). CDR3 DNA sequence: TGTGCCAGCAGTTATGGAGAGGATGAGCAGTTCTTC. It encodes CASSYGEDEQFF.

The chain uses TRBV6-5 and TRBJ2-5, with a possible D match to TRBD1 (6 bases). Germline loops: CDR1 MNHEY, CDR2 SVGAGI. V gave up 2 bases and J gave up 4 bases, with 11 bases separating them. This CDR3 has 14 amino acids. The CDR3 sequence is CASSYTGQPETQYF. Here the CDR3 DNA reads TGTGCCAGCAGTTACACAGGGCAGCCAGAGACCCAGTACTTC.

This clone occurred a few times. The rearrangement links TRBV15 to TRBJ2-7; D gene unclear. CDR3 length: 17 amino acids. Trimming removed 0 bases from V and 0 bases from J, with 15 bases in between. CDR1 is LNHNV and CDR2 is YYDKDF in the germline V gene (reference sequence). The CDR3 loop reads CATSRDVGKTLSYEQYF. The CDR3 DNA is TGTGCCACCAGCAGAGATGTGGGCAAAACCCTCTCCTACGAGCAGTACTTC.

The chain employs TRBV6-5 and TRBJ2-7; a weak D match, TRBD1 (6 bases). Germline V gives CDR1 MNHEY, CDR2 SVGAGI. Trimming stripped 5 bases from V and 4 bases from J, with 12 bases between. The CDR3 contains 13 residues. CDR3 residues: CASSRSTGYEQYF. CDR3 DNA: TGTGCCAGCAGTCGATCGACAGGTTACGAGCAGTACTTC.

The chain uses TRBV4-1 and TRBJ2-5; D not resolved. Trimming shortened V by 3 bases and J by 2 bases, and 10 bases separated the two germline ends. The length of the CDR3 is 14 residues. Germline assignment: CDR1 MGHRA and CDR2 YSYEKL. CDR3 sequence (DNA): TGCGCCAGCAGCCACCCAGATTTTCAAGAGACCCAGTACTTC. This sequence encodes CASSHPDFQETQYF.

This chain links TRBV29-1 with TRBJ1-2; the match to TRBD1 covers 8 bases. In germline, CDR1 is SQVTM, CDR2 ANQGSEA. V lost 4 bases to trimming and J lost 4 bases; unmatched junction nucleotides: 8. CDR3 length: 14 residues. The CDR3 reads CSVGFRGLSYGYTF. The CDR3 nucleotides read TGCAGCGTTGGATTCAGGGGGCTTAGCTATGGCTACACCTTC.

This clone was picked up one time. The chain has TRBV7-9 and TRBJ1-2; D remains ambiguous. The CDR3 has 15 amino acids. CDR1 is SEHNR, CDR2 FQNEAQ, per germline (reference sequence). V lost 2 bases and J 7 bases, leaving 17 bases between the germline ends. CDR3 nucleotide sequence: TGTGCCAGCAGCTTAAAAAGGGAGGGCCGCTCTGGCTACACCTTC. Translation gives CASSLKREGRSGYTF. Variable domain in full (rest from reference TRBV7-9 and TRBJ1-2): DTGVSQNPRHKITKRGQNVTFRCDPISEHNRLYWYRQTLGQGPEFLTYFQNEAQLEKSRLLSDRFSAERPKGSFSTLEIQRTEQGDSAMYLCASSLKREGRSGYTFGSGTRLTVV.

The chain couples TRBV29-1 to TRBJ1-3; possibly TRBD1 for D (6 bases). Germline assignment: CDR1 SQVTM and CDR2 ANQGSEA. This CDR3 is built from 13 residues. V lost 4 bases, J lost 2 bases, and 9 bases lay in between. Written as DNA, the CDR3 is TGCAGCGTTGCACCAGGGGCTGGAAACACCATATATTTT. Its protein product is CSVAPGAGNTIYF.

The V gene is TRBV7-2, the J gene TRBJ2-7, with D uncertain. The CDR3 consists of 14 residues. Trimming left V 1 base short and J 0 bases short, with 7 bases between. Germline V CDR1 and CDR2: SGHTA, FQGNSA. CDR3: CASSLDPSSYEQYF. CDR3 nucleotides: TGTGCCAGCAGCTTAGATCCCAGCTCCTACGAGCAGTACTTC. Full variable domain (remainder filled in from reference TRBV7-2 and TRBJ2-7): GAGVSQSPSNKVTEKGKDVELRCDPISGHTALYWYRQSLGQGLEFLIYFQGNSAPDKSGLPSDRFSAERTGGSVSTLTIQRTQQEDSAVYLCASSLDPSSYEQYFGPGTRLTVT.

The chain uses TRBV9 and TRBJ1-5; D call uncertain. CDR3 length: 14 amino acids. CDR1 is SGDLS and CDR2 is YYNGEE in the germline V gene. With 3 bases removed from V and 2 bases from J, the gap between germline ends came to 9 bases. Here the CDR3 reads CASSEIRGNQPQHF. As DNA, the CDR3 is TGTGCCAGCAGCGAGATAAGGGGCAATCAGCCCCAGCATTTT.

CDR3 sequence reads: CASSPSVRYSNQPQHF. Here the CDR3 DNA reads TGCGCCAGCAGCCCAAGTGTAAGGTATAGCAATCAGCCCCAGCATTTT. The rearrangement joins TRBV4-1 to TRBJ1-5; D remains unclear. V lost 4 bases, J lost 0 bases, and 13 bases lay in between. Germline V CDR1 and CDR2: MGHRA, YSYEKL. This CDR3 contains 16 residues.